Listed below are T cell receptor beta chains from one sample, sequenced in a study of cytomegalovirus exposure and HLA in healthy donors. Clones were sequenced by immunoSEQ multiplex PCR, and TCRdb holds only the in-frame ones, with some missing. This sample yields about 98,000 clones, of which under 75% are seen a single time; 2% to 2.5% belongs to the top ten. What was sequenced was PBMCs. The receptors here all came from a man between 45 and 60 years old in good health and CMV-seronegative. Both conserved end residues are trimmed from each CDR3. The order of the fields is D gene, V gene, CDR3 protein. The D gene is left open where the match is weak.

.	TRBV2	VSKLENKQNTEAF
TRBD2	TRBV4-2	ASSWAGGRNEQF
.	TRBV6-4	ASSEDGGGSAAF
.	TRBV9	ASSVLGHLAYNEQF
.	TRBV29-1	SVESQGGEQF
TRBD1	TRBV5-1	ASSSDRVREQY
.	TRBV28	ASSLYGLSRGEQY
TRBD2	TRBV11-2	ASSLAGAGETQY
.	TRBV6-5	ASSYTLGGGDEQY
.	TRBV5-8	ASSLHSGSDTQY
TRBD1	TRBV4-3	ASSQDRQGAAEAF
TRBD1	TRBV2	ASSDSGQLQETQY
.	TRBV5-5	ASSFFQGGDTQY
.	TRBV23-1	ASSRLETNTGELF
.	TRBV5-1	ASSPDGGSGYT
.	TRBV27	ASSRGRSSYNEQF
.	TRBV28	ASSLWGTFSTDTQY
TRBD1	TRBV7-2	ASSLVGQGYEQY
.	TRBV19	ASSIMGSPNYGYT
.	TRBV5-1	ASSPTGPPGSYEQY
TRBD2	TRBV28	ASRPSGSAYNEQF
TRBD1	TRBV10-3	AITKGQGETQY
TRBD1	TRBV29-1	SVEDRGQDGNTIY
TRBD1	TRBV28	ASRLDAGQYNSPLH
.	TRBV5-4	ASSTSGQSYNEQF
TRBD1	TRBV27	ASSEGTGGHNEQF
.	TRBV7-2	ASSLTSGQPSYEQY
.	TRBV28	ASTKNQGYNEKLF
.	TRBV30	AWSVPLGLVGPINEQF